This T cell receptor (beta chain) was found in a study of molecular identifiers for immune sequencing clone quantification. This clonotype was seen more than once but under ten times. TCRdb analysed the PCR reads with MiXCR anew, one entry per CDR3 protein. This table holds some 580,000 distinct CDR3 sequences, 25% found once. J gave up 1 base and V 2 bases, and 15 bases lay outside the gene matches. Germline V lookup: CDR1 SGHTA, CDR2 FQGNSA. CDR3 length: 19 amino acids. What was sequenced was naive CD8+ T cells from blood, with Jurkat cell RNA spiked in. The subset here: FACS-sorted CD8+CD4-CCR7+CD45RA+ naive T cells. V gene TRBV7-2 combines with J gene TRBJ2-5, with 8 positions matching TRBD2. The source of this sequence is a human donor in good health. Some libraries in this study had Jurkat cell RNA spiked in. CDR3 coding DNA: TGTGCCAGCAGCTTATCATCCGTAATTGCGGGGGGCCTCCAAGAGACCCAGTACTTC. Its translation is CASSLSSVIAGGLQETQYF.